This TCR beta chain was retrieved from a study of regulatory T cells in long-lasting Graves disease. Study information: With positive TSH receptor antibodies and over 5 years of antithyroid drugs, Graves' disease was considered persistent.

General study results and limits: Persistent disease preferred TRBV28, TRBJ1-2 and TRBJ2-5.

The CDR3 has 14 residues. Germline assignment: CDR1 LNHDA and CDR2 SQIVND (reference sequence). The V end was cut by 8 bases, the J end by 7 bases, with 15 bases between. As concerns this clonotype: Its antigen is unknown.

Regarding time point: persistent/refractory GD, antithyroid drugs over 5 years with positive TRAb. Extracted PBMC RNA gave rise to the TCR library. Libraries of TCR beta came from iRepertoire HTBI primers plus Arm-PCR of CDR3 regions. TCRdb re-called the multiplex PCR reads through MiXCR, storing one row per CDR3 protein. The data show about 290,000 distinct CDR3 sequences, 22% seen once. The chain combines TRBV19 with TRBJ1-6; D remains unclear. The sequence was collected from a female donor with Graves disease. Sequencing was performed on peripheral blood mononuclear cells (PBMCs), taken when the disease was refractory, from a patient treated with antithyroid drugs. CDR3 nucleotide sequence: TGTGCCAGTGGCACAGAGGGTAGAAATTCACCCCTCCACTTT. Its translation: CASGTEGRNSPLHF.